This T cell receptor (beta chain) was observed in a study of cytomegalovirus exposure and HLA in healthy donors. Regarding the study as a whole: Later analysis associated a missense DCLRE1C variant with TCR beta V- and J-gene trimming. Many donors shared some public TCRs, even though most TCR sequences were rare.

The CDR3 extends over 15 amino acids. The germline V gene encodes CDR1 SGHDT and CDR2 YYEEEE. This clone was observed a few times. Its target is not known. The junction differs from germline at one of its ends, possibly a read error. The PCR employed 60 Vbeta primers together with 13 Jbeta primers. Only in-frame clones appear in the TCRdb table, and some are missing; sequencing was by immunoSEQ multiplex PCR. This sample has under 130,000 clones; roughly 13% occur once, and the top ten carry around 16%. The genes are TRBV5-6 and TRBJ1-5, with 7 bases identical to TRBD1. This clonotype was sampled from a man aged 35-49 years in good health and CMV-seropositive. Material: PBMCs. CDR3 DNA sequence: TGTGCCAGCAGCTTGCAGGGGGTAGGCAAGCAGCCCCAGCATTTT. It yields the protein CASSLQGVGKQPQHF.